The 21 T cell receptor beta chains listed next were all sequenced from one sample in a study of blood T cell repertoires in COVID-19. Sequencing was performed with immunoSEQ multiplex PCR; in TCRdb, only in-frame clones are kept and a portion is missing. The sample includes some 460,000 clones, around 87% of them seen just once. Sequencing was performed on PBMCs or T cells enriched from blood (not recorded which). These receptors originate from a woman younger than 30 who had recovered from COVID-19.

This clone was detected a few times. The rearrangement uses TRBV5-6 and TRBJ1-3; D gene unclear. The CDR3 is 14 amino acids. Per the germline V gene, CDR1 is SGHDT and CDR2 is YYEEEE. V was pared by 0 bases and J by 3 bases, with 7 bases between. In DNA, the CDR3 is TGTGCCAGCAGCTTGGGAGGGATTGGAAACACCATATATTTT. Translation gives CASSLGGIGNTIYF.

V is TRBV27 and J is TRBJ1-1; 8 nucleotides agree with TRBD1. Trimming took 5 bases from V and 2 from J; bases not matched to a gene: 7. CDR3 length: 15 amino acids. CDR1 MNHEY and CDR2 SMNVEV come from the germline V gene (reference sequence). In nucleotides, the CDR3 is TGTGCCAGCAGTCCGGGGACAGGACGAAACACTGAAGCTTTCTTT. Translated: CASSPGTGRNTEAFF.

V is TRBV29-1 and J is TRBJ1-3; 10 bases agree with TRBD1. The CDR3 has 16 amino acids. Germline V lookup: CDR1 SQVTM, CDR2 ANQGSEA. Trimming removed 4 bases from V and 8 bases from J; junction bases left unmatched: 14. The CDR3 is CSVGAGTGDLLDTIYF. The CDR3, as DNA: TGCAGCGTTGGAGCCGGGACAGGGGACCTGTTGGACACCATATATTTT.

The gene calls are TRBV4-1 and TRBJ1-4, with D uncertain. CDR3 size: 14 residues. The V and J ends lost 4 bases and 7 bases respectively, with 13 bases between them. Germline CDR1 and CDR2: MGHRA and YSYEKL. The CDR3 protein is CASSLLAVGEKLFF. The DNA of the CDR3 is TGCGCCAGCAGCCTCCTTGCGGTAGGTGAAAAACTGTTTTTT.

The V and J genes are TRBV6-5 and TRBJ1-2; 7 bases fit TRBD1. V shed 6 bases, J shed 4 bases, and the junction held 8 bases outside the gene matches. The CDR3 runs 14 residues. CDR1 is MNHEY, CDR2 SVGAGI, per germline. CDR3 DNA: TGTGCCAGCAGCCGGACAGGTTTAGGCTATGGCTACACCTTC. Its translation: CASSRTGLGYGYTF.

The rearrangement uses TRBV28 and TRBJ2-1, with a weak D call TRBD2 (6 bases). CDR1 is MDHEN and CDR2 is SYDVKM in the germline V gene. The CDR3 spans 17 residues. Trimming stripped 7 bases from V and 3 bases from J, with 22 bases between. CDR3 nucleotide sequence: TGTGCCAGCACCCCCCCTTATACGGGGGACCACTACAATGAGCAGTTCTTC. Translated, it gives CASTPPYTGDHYNEQFF.

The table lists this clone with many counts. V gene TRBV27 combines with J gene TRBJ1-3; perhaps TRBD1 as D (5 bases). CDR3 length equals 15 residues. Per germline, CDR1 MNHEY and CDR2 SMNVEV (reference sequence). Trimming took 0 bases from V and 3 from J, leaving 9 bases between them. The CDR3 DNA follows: TGTGCCAGCAGTTTATCGTGGAGGGGTGGAAACACCATATATTTT. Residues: CASSLSWRGGNTIYF.

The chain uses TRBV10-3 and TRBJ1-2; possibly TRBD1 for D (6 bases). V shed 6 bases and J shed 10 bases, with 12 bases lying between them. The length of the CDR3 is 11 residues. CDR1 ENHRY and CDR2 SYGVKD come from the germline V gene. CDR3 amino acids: CAIRQGTDYTF. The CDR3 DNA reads TGTGCCATCAGACAGGGAACTGACTACACCTTC.

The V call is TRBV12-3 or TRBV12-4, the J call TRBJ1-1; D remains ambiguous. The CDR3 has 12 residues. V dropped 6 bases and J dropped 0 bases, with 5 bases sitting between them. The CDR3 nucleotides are TGTGCCAGCAGCGGTGTGAACACTGAAGCTTTCTTT. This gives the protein CASSGVNTEAFF.

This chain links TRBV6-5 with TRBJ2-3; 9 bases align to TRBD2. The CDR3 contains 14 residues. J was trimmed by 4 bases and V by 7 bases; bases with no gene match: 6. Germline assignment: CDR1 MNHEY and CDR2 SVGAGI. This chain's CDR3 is CASNGGGAADTQYF. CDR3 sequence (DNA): TGTGCCAGCAATGGCGGGGGGGCTGCAGATACGCAGTATTTT.

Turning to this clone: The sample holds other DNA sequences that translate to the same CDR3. The CDR3 protein is CASSDDRNTEAFF. CDR3 sequence (DNA): TGTGCCAGCAGCGACGACAGAAACACTGAAGCTTTCTTT. The chain joins TRBV2 to TRBJ1-1, with a possible D match to TRBD1 (5 bases). CDR1 and CDR2 (germline): SNHLY, FYNNEI. This CDR3 spans 13 amino acids. V was pared by 6 bases and J by 2 bases, with 10 bases between.

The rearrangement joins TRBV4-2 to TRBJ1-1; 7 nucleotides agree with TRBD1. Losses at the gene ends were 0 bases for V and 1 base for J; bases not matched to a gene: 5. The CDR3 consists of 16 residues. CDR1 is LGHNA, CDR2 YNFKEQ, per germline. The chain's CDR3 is CASSQEGTAQNTEAFF. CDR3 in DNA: TGTGCCAGCAGCCAAGAAGGGACAGCTCAGAACACTGAAGCTTTCTTT.

CDR3 in amino acids: CASSFNWGAGEGYTF. The CDR3 nucleotides are TGTGCCAGCAGCTTCAACTGGGGGGCGGGGGAGGGCTACACCTTC. The V call is TRBV7-2, the J call TRBJ1-2; D might be TRBD1 (6 bases). The V gene lost 3 bases and the J gene lost 8 bases, with 19 bases spanning the gap. The CDR3 sequence is 15 residues long. CDR1 SGHTA and CDR2 FQGNSA come from the germline V gene.

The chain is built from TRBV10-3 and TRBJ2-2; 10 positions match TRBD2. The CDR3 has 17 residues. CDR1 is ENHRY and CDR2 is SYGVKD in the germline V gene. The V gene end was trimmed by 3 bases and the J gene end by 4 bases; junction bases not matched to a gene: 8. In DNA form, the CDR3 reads TGTGCCATCAGTGACCAGCGGGGGGGCGGCGGCACCGGGGAGCTGTTTTTT. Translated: CAISDQRGGGGTGELFF.

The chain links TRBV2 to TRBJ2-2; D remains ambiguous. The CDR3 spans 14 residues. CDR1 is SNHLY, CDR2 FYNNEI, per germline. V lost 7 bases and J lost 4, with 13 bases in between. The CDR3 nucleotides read TGTGCCAGCACGGGTACTTTAAGCACCGGGGAGCTGTTTTTT. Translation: CASTGTLSTGELFF.

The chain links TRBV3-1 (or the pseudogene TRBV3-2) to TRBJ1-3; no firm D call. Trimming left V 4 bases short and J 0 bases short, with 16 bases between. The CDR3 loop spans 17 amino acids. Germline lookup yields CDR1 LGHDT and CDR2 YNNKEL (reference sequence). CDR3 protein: CASSRGRGSSSGNTIYF. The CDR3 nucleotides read TGTGCCAGCAGCCGAGGGCGAGGTTCTAGCTCTGGAAACACCATATATTTT.

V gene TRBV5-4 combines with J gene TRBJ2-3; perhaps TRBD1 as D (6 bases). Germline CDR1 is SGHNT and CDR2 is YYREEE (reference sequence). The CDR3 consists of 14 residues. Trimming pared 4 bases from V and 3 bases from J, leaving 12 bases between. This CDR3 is CASSPNRATDTQYF. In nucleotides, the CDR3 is TGTGCCAGCAGCCCTAACAGGGCGACAGATACGCAGTATTTT.

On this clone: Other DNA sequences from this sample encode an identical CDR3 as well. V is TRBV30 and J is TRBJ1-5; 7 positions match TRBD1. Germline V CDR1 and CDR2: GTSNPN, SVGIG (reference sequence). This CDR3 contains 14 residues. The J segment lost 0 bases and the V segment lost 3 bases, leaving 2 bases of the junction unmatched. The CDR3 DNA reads TGTGCCTGGAGCAGGGACAGTAGCAATCAGCCCCAGCATTTT. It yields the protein CAWSRDSSNQPQHF. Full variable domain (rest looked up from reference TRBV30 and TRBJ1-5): SQTIHQWPATLVQPVGSPLSLECTVEGTSNPNLYWYRQAAGRGLQLLFYSVGIGQISSEVPQNLSASRPQDRQFILSSKKLLLSDSGFYLCAWSRDSSNQPQHFGDGTRLSIL.

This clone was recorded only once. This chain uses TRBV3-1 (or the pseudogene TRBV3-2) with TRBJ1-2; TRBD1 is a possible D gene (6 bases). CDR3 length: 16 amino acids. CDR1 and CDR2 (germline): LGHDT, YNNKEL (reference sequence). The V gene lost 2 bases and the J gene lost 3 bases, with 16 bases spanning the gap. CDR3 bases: TGTGCCAGCAGCCAAAGGGGACCGGGGGGCTACTATGGCTACACCTTC. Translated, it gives CASSQRGPGGYYGYTF.

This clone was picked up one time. CDR3 residues: CASSPRDSNYEQYF. CDR3 nucleotides: TGCGCCAGCAGCCCCCGGGACAGTAACTACGAGCAGTACTTC. The chain employs TRBV5-1 and TRBJ2-7, with 7 bases aligning to TRBD1. Germline values: CDR1 SGHRS, CDR2 YFSETQ. The CDR3 has 14 amino acids. J was trimmed by 3 bases and V by 4 bases; bases with no gene match: 7.

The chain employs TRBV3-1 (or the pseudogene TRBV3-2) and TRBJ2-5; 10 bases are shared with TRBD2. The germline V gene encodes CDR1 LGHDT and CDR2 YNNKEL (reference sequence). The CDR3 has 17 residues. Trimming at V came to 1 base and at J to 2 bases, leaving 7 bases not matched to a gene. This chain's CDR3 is CASSQGRTSGQQETQYF. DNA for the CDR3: TGTGCCAGCAGCCAAGGGAGGACTAGCGGTCAACAAGAGACCCAGTACTTC.